The present entry profiles one TCR beta chain with its context. This sample stems from a study of blood T cell repertoires in COVID-19. Across the study: Material from acute and convalescent COVID-19 was sourced from the United States, Italy and Spain. From T cells, B-cell-depleted T cells, or PBMCs came the material, which was cDNA or gDNA.

The authors' processing: Nucleated cell counts were estimated from reference gene primer amplification. The data were produced by immunoSEQ multiplex PCR, yet TCRdb's version contains in-frame clones alone and is incomplete. That table gives V, J and clone size, and the DNA gave D and trimming. The sample shows about 210,000 clones, 89% of them seen only once. Unmatched junction bases numbered 6, after V lost 4 bases and J lost 0 bases. Per germline, CDR1 SGHRS and CDR2 YFSETQ. This CDR3 is 16 amino acids long. The chain has TRBV5-1 and TRBJ2-2; 7 bases fit TRBD1. The TCR was taken from a woman in her thirties or forties with acute or convalescent COVID-19. Sequencing input: peripheral blood. CDR3: CASSQGQDANTGELFF. The DNA of the CDR3 is TGCGCCAGCAGCCAAGGACAGGACGCGAACACCGGGGAGCTGTTTTTT.